A single sample is the source of the 20 T cell receptor beta chains below, sequenced in a study of PD-L1 blockade in urothelial cancer. The time point here: pretreatment peripheral blood. This table comes from immunoSEQ multiplex PCR, and its TCRdb copy is limited to in-frame clones, with some not included. The table records tens of thousands of clones, roughly 90% of them present only once. The source material was PBMCs, sampled around atezolizumab (anti-PD-L1) treatment. The receptors derive from a man in his 60s with urothelial cancer.

CDR3 region: CASRPGGWGLPAYEQYF. DNA of the CDR3: TGTGCCAGCAGACCGGGGGGATGGGGGTTACCCGCCTACGAGCAGTACTTC. The V gene is TRBV28, the J gene TRBJ2-7, with TRBD2 matching over 7 bases. J was trimmed by 2 bases and V by 6 bases; bases with no gene match: 16. Germline CDR1 is MDHEN and CDR2 is SYDVKM. The CDR3 runs 17 residues.

The CDR3 region is CASSSDINTEAFF. The CDR3 DNA is TGTGCCAGCAGTTCAGACATCAACACTGAAGCTTTCTTT. The genes are TRBV7-6 and TRBJ1-1; D ambiguous. Germline V gene sequence: CDR1 SGHVS, CDR2 FNYEAQ. The CDR3 is 13 amino acids. Trimming took 6 bases from V and 2 from J, leaving 10 bases between them.

Only a few counts were recorded for this clone. This chain links TRBV5-1 with TRBJ2-2, with TRBD1 matching over 8 bases. V lost 4 bases, J lost 1 base, and 6 bases stayed unmatched. This CDR3 is 16 amino acids long. The germline V gene encodes CDR1 SGHRS and CDR2 YFSETQ. For the CDR3, the DNA is TGCGCCAGCAGCCCACGGACAGGGCGGAACACCGGGGAGCTGTTTTTT. It yields the protein CASSPRTGRNTGELFF.

V is TRBV4-2 and J is TRBJ1-2; D is possibly TRBD1 (5 bases). Germline CDR1 reads LGHNA; CDR2 reads YNFKEQ. The ends were cut back, 0 bases at V and 5 bases at J, with 13 bases in the middle. There are 15 residues in the CDR3. CDR3 amino acids: CASSQDTQVHYGYTF. In DNA, the CDR3 is TGTGCCAGCAGCCAAGATACACAGGTTCATTATGGCTACACCTTC.

This clone appeared once. The genes are TRBV6-1 and TRBJ2-1, with 14 bases lining up with TRBD2. The germline gives CDR1 MNHNS, CDR2 SASEGT. This CDR3 comprises 14 residues. With 8 bases clipped from V and 15 bases from J, the junction kept 12 bases outside the gene matches. The CDR3 sequence is CASRGTSGRFWGFF. The CDR3 DNA is TGTGCCAGCCGCGGGACTAGCGGGAGATTTTGGGGGTTCTTC.

The chain carries TRBV5-1 and TRBJ1-2; D is possibly TRBD1 (6 bases). Between the trimmed V and J ends, which lost 5 bases and 8 bases, there was a span of 16 bases. The CDR3 sequence is 13 residues long. Germline CDR1 reads SGHRS; CDR2 reads YFSETQ. The CDR3 loop reads CASSLGGDDGYTF. The CDR3 DNA is TGCGCCAGCAGTTTAGGGGGGGATGACGGCTACACCTTC.

The chain employs TRBV19 and TRBJ1-5; 9 nucleotides agree with TRBD1. The trim removed 11 bases at V and 1 base at J, leaving 15 bases unmatched. Per germline, CDR1 LNHDA and CDR2 SQIVND (reference sequence). This CDR3 comprises 17 residues. CDR3 loop: CAGGGTGNLVSNQPQHF. CDR3 bases: TGTGCCGGGGGGGGGACAGGGAATTTGGTCAGCAATCAGCCCCAGCATTTT.

The rearrangement uses TRBV4-2 and TRBJ2-3, with TRBD2 matching 12 bases. From germline, CDR1 is LGHNA and CDR2 YNFKEQ. The CDR3 is 20 residues long. Trimming removed 1 base from V and 0 bases from J; junction bases left unmatched: 11. The CDR3 coding sequence is TGTGCCAGCAGCCAAGTCGGGCTAGCGGGGGGGCCGACTAGCACAGATACGCAGTATTTT. The encoded protein is CASSQVGLAGGPTSTDTQYF.

The chain uses TRBV30 and TRBJ1-1; 8 bases fit TRBD1. The CDR3 is 14 residues long. V gave up 2 bases and J gave up 2 bases; unmatched junction bases: 4. CDR1 is GTSNPN and CDR2 is SVGIG in the germline V gene (reference sequence). In nucleotides, the CDR3 is TGTGCCTGGAGTTTGACAGGGGCCAACACTGAAGCTTTCTTT. It translates to CAWSLTGANTEAFF. The full variable domain, its missing parts supplied by reference TRBV30 and TRBJ1-1, is SQTIHQWPATLVQPVGSPLSLECTVEGTSNPNLYWYRQAAGRGLQLLFYSVGIGQISSEVPQNLSASRPQDRQFILSSKKLLLSDSGFYLCAWSLTGANTEAFFGQGTRLTVV.

The genes are TRBV6-6 and TRBJ1-3; 8 bases agree with TRBD1. Per germline, CDR1 MNHNY and CDR2 SVGAGI (reference sequence). V trimming: 7 bases; J trimming: 0 bases; junction bases outside the gene matches: 2. This CDR3 comprises 14 residues. The CDR3 DNA sequence: TGTGCCAGCAATACAGGGGGCTCTGGAAACACCATATATTTT. It encodes CASNTGGSGNTIYF.

The chain recombines TRBV19 with TRBJ1-5, with 9 bases matching TRBD1. This CDR3 has 14 amino acids. Germline trimming cut 4 bases from V and 6 bases from J; bases unmatched to any gene: 4. Germline CDR1 is LNHDA and CDR2 is SQIVND (reference sequence). Here the CDR3 DNA reads TGTGCCAGTAGTACCGACAGGGGGGGTCAGCCCCAGCATTTT. Translation gives CASSTDRGGQPQHF.

On this clone: Other DNA sequences within the sample encode an identical CDR3. The chain carries TRBV7-2 and TRBJ1-1, with 10 bases lining up with TRBD1. V lost 4 bases, J lost 5 bases, and 1 base stayed unmatched. This CDR3 comprises 13 residues. Germline assignment: CDR1 SGHTA and CDR2 FQGNSA. The CDR3, as DNA: TGTGCCAGCAGCTGGGACAGGGGTACTGAAGCTTTCTTT. It encodes CASSWDRGTEAFF.

The chain has TRBV28 and TRBJ1-4; D is uncertain. This CDR3 comprises 14 residues. Trimming left V 5 bases short and J 0 bases short, with 7 bases between. Per the germline V gene, CDR1 is MDHEN and CDR2 is SYDVKM. In nucleotides, the CDR3 is TGTGCCAGCAGTCCGCAGGCAACTAATGAAAAACTGTTTTTT. Protein product: CASSPQATNEKLFF. Full variable domain (missing parts from reference TRBV28 and TRBJ1-4): DVKVTQSSRYLVKRTGEKVFLECVQDMDHENMFWYRQDPGLGLRLIYFSYDVKMKEKGDIPEGYSVSREKKERFSLILESASTNQTSMYLCASSPQATNEKLFFGSGTQLSVL.

This clone was seen only a few times. CDR3 sequence reads: CASSLRRPGLAADTQYF. The CDR3, as DNA: TGCGCCAGCAGCTTGAGACGCCCGGGACTAGCGGCAGATACGCAGTATTTT. The chain employs TRBV5-1 and TRBJ2-3; 11 bases fit TRBD2. In germline, CDR1 is SGHRS, CDR2 YFSETQ. With 1 base clipped from V and 4 bases from J, the junction kept 8 bases outside the gene matches. This CDR3 contains 17 residues. Full variable domain (rest looked up from reference TRBV5-1 and TRBJ2-3): KAGVTQTPRYLIKTRGQQVTLSCSPISGHRSVSWYQQTPGQGLQFLFEYFSETQRNKGNFPGRFSGRQFSNSRSEMNVSTLELGDSALYLCASSLRRPGLAADTQYFGPGTRLTVL.

The chain has TRBV19 and TRBJ1-2; TRBD1 aligns across 11 bases. Trimming removed 3 bases from V and 7 bases from J; junction bases left unmatched: 4. This CDR3 is built from 14 residues. CDR1 is LNHDA, CDR2 SQIVND, per germline (reference sequence). CDR3: CASSILGQGAGYTF. CDR3 sequence (DNA): TGTGCCAGTAGTATCCTTGGACAGGGGGCTGGCTACACCTTC.

The chain is built from TRBV7-8 and TRBJ2-2; TRBD1 agrees at 7 bases. The CDR3 totals 16 residues. Unmatched junction bases numbered 8, after V lost 5 bases and J lost 2 bases. Germline V gene lookup returns CDR1 SGHVS and CDR2 FQNEAQ. The CDR3 loop reads CASSQTGTVNTGELFF. DNA for the CDR3: TGTGCCAGCAGCCAGACCGGGACAGTCAACACCGGGGAGCTGTTTTTT.

Worth noting for this clone: Relative to the germline gene, one junction end is altered; a read error may explain this. This chain connects TRBV19 to TRBJ1-5; perhaps TRBD1 as D (6 bases). The germline gives CDR1 LNHDA, CDR2 SQIVND (reference sequence). CDR3 length: 18 residues. The CDR3: CASSIPPLGGGISQPQHF. DNA for the CDR3: TGTGCCAGCAGTATCCCCCCATTGGGAGGGGGGATTAGTCAGCCCCAGCATTTT.

The chain links TRBV5-8 to TRBJ2-5; 7 bases are shared with TRBD1. Per the germline V gene, CDR1 is SGHTS and CDR2 is YDEGEE. The CDR3 is 15 residues long. With 4 bases clipped from V and 2 bases from J, the junction kept 8 bases outside the gene matches. This chain's CDR3 is CASSKNRQGQETQYF. The CDR3 DNA reads as TGTGCCAGCAGCAAAAACCGACAGGGACAAGAGACCCAGTACTTC. The variable domain in full, completed from reference TRBV5-8 and TRBJ2-5, reads EAGVTQSPTHLIKTRGQQATLRCSPISGHTSVYWYQQALGLGLQFLLWYDEGEERNRGNFPPRFSGRQFPNYSSELNVNALELEDSALYLCASSKNRQGQETQYFGPGTRLLVL.

V is TRBV19 and J is TRBJ2-1; tentative D call: TRBD2 (5 bases). The V gene's germline CDR1 is LNHDA and CDR2 SQIVND (reference sequence). The length of the CDR3 is 15 residues. The V and J ends lost 3 bases and 4 bases respectively, with 13 bases between them. The CDR3, as DNA: TGTGCCAGTAGTATTGACCAGCGGAGTTACAATGAGCAGTTCTTC. Its translation is CASSIDQRSYNEQFF.

The genes are TRBV28 and TRBJ1-4, with D possibly matching TRBD1 (5 bases). This CDR3 has 14 amino acids. Trimming removed 5 bases from V and 6 bases from J, with 13 bases in between. The V gene's germline CDR1 is MDHEN and CDR2 SYDVKM. The CDR3 sequence is CASSPGAVDEKLFF. The CDR3 DNA reads TGTGCCAGCAGTCCTGGGGCGGTAGATGAAAAACTGTTTTTT.